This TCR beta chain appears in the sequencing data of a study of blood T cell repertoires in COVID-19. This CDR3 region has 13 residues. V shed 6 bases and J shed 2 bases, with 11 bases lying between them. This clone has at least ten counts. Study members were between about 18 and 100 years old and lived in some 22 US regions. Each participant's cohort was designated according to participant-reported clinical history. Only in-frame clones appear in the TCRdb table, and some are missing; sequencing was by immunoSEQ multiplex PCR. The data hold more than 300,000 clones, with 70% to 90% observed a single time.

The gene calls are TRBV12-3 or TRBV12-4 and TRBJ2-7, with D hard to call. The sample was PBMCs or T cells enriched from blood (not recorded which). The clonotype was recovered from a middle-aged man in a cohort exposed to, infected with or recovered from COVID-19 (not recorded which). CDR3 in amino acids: CASSYTRTYEQYF. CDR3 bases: TGTGCCAGCAGCTACACCAGGACCTACGAGCAGTACTTC.